The sequence of this T cell receptor beta chain was determined in a study of blood T cell repertoires in COVID-19. About the research overall: Samples taken during acute and convalescent COVID-19 were collected in the United States, Italy and Spain.

The germline gives CDR1 MDHEN, CDR2 SYDVKM. This CDR3 spans 16 amino acids. V lost 11 bases and J lost 0, with 20 bases in between. Recruitment covered 25 or so US areas and drew participants whose ages spanned roughly 18 to 89 years. Researchers sorted participants into cohorts using their self-reported clinical history. Under the authors' procedure: Nucleated cell counts were estimated from reference gene primer amplification. Using immunoSEQ multiplex PCR, the repertoire was profiled, and TCRdb retains in-frame clones only, with some absent. The V and J calls and clone size are taken from that table; D and trimming were inferred from the DNA. The sample shows a few hundred thousand clones, around 86% of them seen only once.

The TCR sequence derives from a woman aged 40 to 50 with acute COVID-19. The chain carries TRBV28 and TRBJ1-3; possible D gene TRBD1, 5 bases. Sequencing was carried out using PBMCs or T cells enriched from blood (not recorded which). This chain's CDR3 is CAASELQGHSGNTIYF. CDR3 sequence (DNA): TGTGCCGCGAGTGAACTGCAGGGTCACTCTGGAAACACCATATATTTT. Drawing the rest from reference TRBV28 and TRBJ1-3, the complete variable domain is DVKVTQSSRYLVKRTGEKVFLECVQDMDHENMFWYRQDPGLGLRLIYFSYDVKMKEKGDIPEGYSVSREKKERFSLILESASTNQTSMYLCAASELQGHSGNTIYFGEGSWLTVV.